This TCR beta chain was sequenced in a study of CD8+ T cells in alopecia areata. Study-level background: Administration of oral tofacitinib to treated patients was at 5 to 10 mg twice daily. Study outcomes and limitations: Possibly because of HLA-related factors, TCR sharing was less clear across patients than in mice. Besides other cells, scalp samples also yield sequences of resident alphabeta T cells from normal skin.

For this clone: Its specificity is unknown.

Extracted from the samples, RNA was reverse transcribed into cDNA to serve as the sequencing template. Some clones are missing from TCRdb's copy, which holds only in-frame ones; the method was immunoSEQ multiplex PCR. Of under 70,000 clones in the sample, roughly 96% are singletons; the top ten hold approximately 24%. Collected material from alopecia areata patients comprised lesional scalp punch biopsies and peripheral blood. There are 13 residues in the CDR3. Looked up from germline, CDR1 is SGHRS and CDR2 is YFSETQ. V lost 0 bases and J lost 7, with 10 bases in between. The V and J genes are TRBV5-1 and TRBJ1-1; the D is unclear. The receptor comes from a human donor with alopecia areata. The specimen comprised CD8+ T cells sorted from blood, sampled at week 0. The CDR3 protein is CASSLEDSGEAFF. CDR3 coding DNA: TGCGCCAGCAGCTTGGAAGATTCGGGTGAAGCTTTCTTT.